Listed below are T cell receptor beta chains from one sample, sequenced in a study of cytomegalovirus exposure and HLA in healthy donors. Profiling relied on immunoSEQ multiplex PCR, and the TCRdb table lists in-frame clones only, not all of them. The sample includes 70,000 to 80,000 clones. The sequencing input was PBMCs. The receptors stem from a man aged 40-49 years in good health and CMV-seronegative. Both conserved end residues are part of each CDR3. Each record gives: V gene, J gene, D gene, clone size, CDR3 protein, CDR3 DNA. A D gene is named only where the DNA matches it firmly. Clone size is stated in some rows and not others, as once, few, many or a class when expanded.

>TRBV6-6|TRBJ2-3|NA|NA
CASSLRSTDTQYF
TGTGCCAGCAGTTTGCGGAGCACAGATACGCAGTATTTT
>TRBV9|TRBJ2-2|NA|NA
CASSSNPGQDNTGELFF
TGTGCCAGCAGCTCTAACCCAGGGCAGGATAACACCGGGGAGCTGTTTTTT
>TRBV29-1|TRBJ1-1|NA|NA
CSVTTVNTEAFF
TGCAGCGTAACAACAGTGAACACTGAAGCTTTCTTT
>TRBV6-1|TRBJ1-5|NA|NA
CASKVGSNQPQHF
TGTGCCAGCAAAGTCGGTAGCAATCAGCCCCAGCATTTT
>TRBV27|TRBJ2-7|NA|NA
CASSPPPGTLQYF
TGTGCCAGCAGTCCCCCCCCCGGGACTCTTCAGTACTTC
>TRBV19|TRBJ1-3|NA|NA
CASKDTFSGNTIYF
TGTGCCAGTAAGGACACGTTCTCTGGAAACACCATATATTTT
>TRBV18|TRBJ1-3|NA|NA
CASSPFYLDLYSGNTIYF
TGTGCCAGCTCACCATTTTATCTTGACTTGTACTCTGGAAACACCATATATTTT
>TRBV4-1|TRBJ1-1|NA|NA
CASSHLAKPRGAFF
TGCGCCAGCAGCCATTTGGCCAAACCCCGTGGTGCTTTCTTT
>TRBV25-1|TRBJ2-5|NA|NA
CASSETGTRETQYF
TGTGCCAGCAGTGAAACCGGGACTCGAGAGACCCAGTACTTC
>TRBV10-3|TRBJ1-5|NA|NA
CAISESGGPQPQHF
TGTGCCATCAGTGAGTCGGGGGGGCCGCAGCCCCAGCATTTT
>TRBV7-9|TRBJ2-4|NA|NA
CASSLQGSAKNIQYF
TGTGCCAGCAGCTTGCAGGGTTCGGCCAAAAACATTCAGTACTTC
>TRBV6-5|TRBJ1-1|NA|NA
CASSYSELTEAFF
TGTGCCAGCAGTTACTCCGAGCTGACTGAAGCTTTCTTT
>TRBV18|TRBJ2-7|TRBD1|NA
CASSQGQDTYEQYF
TGTGCCAGCTCTCAGGGACAGGACACCTACGAGCAGTACTTC
>TRBV4-2|TRBJ2-1|TRBD2|NA
CASSQEGASGGDNEQFF
TGTGCCAGCAGCCAAGAAGGGGCTAGCGGGGGAGACAATGAGCAGTTCTTC
>TRBV6-5|TRBJ2-7|NA|NA
CASSPRGGSYEQYF
TGTGCCAGCAGTCCTCGTGGCGGCTCCTACGAGCAGTACTTC
>TRBV19|TRBJ1-5|NA|NA
CASSPRGGQSNQPQHF
TGTGCCAGTAGCCCCCGGGGGGGCCAAAGCAATCAGCCCCAGCATTTT
>TRBV5-5|TRBJ2-4|TRBD2|NA
CASSLGRGENIQYF
TGTGCCAGCAGCTTGGGTCGGGGGGAAAACATTCAGTACTTC
>TRBV5-4|TRBJ2-7|TRBD1|NA
CASSLAARGHEQYF
TGTGCCAGCAGCTTGGCCGCCAGGGGGCATGAGCAGTACTTC
>TRBV30|TRBJ2-7|TRBD2|NA
CAWSARLAGFPYEQYF
TGTGCCTGGAGTGCCCGACTAGCGGGGTTTCCGTACGAGCAGTACTTC
>TRBV5-1|TRBJ2-2|TRBD2|NA
CASSQSSGDTGELFF
TGCGCCAGCAGCCAATCTAGCGGAGACACCGGGGAGCTGTTTTTT
>TRBV6-5|TRBJ2-1|TRBD1|NA
CASSYAGQGSYNEQFF
TGTGCCAGCAGTTACGCGGGACAGGGTTCCTACAATGAGCAGTTCTTC
>TRBV6-4|TRBJ1-5|NA|NA
CASSQARNQPQHF
TGTGCCAGCAGTCAAGCACGCAATCAGCCCCAGCATTTT
>TRBV6-1|TRBJ1-5|NA|medium-sized
CASSELFRSEPQHF
TGTGCCAGCAGTGAACTATTCAGGTCGGAGCCCCAGCATTTT
>TRBV5-5|TRBJ1-4|TRBD1|NA
CASSLGTGTGNEKLFF
TGTGCCAGCAGCTTGGGGACCGGGACAGGGAATGAAAAACTGTTTTTT
>TRBV11-2|TRBJ2-5|NA|NA
CASSSPVAETQYF
TGTGCCAGCAGCTCCCCAGTAGCTGAGACCCAGTACTTC
>TRBV7-3|TRBJ2-2|TRBD1|NA
CASSLSGQGYTGELFF
TGTGCCAGCAGCTTGTCGGGACAGGGGTATACCGGGGAGCTGTTTTTT
>TRBV27|TRBJ2-7|TRBD1|NA
CASSPNWGQESSYEQYF
TGTGCCAGCAGTCCTAATTGGGGACAGGAGAGCTCCTACGAGCAGTACTTC
>TRBV10-2|TRBJ2-1|TRBD2|NA
CASLVSGGEQFF
TGCGCCAGCCTCGTCTCGGGGGGTGAGCAGTTCTTC
>TRBV27|TRBJ2-1|TRBD2|NA
CAIRTSGAANEQFF
TGTGCCATCCGGACTAGCGGGGCCGCCAATGAGCAGTTCTTC
>TRBV5-1|TRBJ2-7|TRBD2|NA
CASSLGSGVYEQYF
TGCGCCAGCAGCTTAGGTAGCGGGGTCTACGAGCAGTACTTC
>TRBV6-1|TRBJ1-5|NA|NA
CASSESGGGNQPQHF
TGTGCCAGCAGTGAATCGGGGGGCGGGAATCAGCCCCAGCATTTT
>TRBV29-1|TRBJ1-1|NA|NA
CSVGTERVVNTEAFF
TGCAGCGTTGGGACAGAGCGAGTGGTGAACACTGAAGCTTTCTTT
>TRBV19|TRBJ1-5|NA|NA
CASSWEGGNQPQHF
TGTGCCAGTAGTTGGGAGGGTGGCAATCAGCCCCAGCATTTT
>TRBV6-4|TRBJ2-1|TRBD1|NA
CASSDSDRVRGEQFF
TGTGCCAGCAGTGACTCGGACAGGGTTAGGGGTGAGCAGTTCTTC
>TRBV4-2|TRBJ2-5|TRBD1|NA
CASSERQGAGEETQYF
TGTGCCAGCAGCGAACGACAGGGGGCTGGGGAGGAGACCCAGTACTTC